The 29 T cell receptor beta chains listed next were all sequenced from one sample in a study of T cell repertoires in cytomegalovirus infection. One entry per CDR3 protein, called by TCRdb with MiXCR from the reads. The data hold about 300,000 distinct CDR3 sequences, with roughly a quarter observed a single time. The source material was PBMCs. The receptors here all came from a human donor in good health (CMV status not recorded). Some clones in this sample may be carry-over from other donors' samples.

This clonotype was picked up a small number of times. The chain carries TRBV25-1 and TRBJ1-1, with TRBD1 identical over 7 bases. Per the germline V gene, CDR1 is MGHDK and CDR2 is SYGVNS. The CDR3 totals 14 residues. With 3 bases clipped from V and 5 bases from J, the junction kept 6 bases outside the gene matches. The CDR3 coding sequence is TGTGCCAGCAGTGACGGGGCCAGGGGGACTGAAGCTTTCTTT. It is translated as CASSDGARGTEAFF.

The V and J genes are TRBV6-2 or TRBV6-3 and TRBJ2-1, with a tentative D call TRBD2 (5 bases). The V end was cut by 7 bases, the J end by 6 bases, with 10 bases between. CDR1 MNHEY and CDR2 SVGEGT come from the germline V gene. The CDR3 totals 12 residues. The CDR3 DNA reads as TGTGCCAGCACCCGGGGAAGCAATGAGCAGTTCTTC. This codes for CASTRGSNEQFF.

The chain is built from TRBV2 and TRBJ2-2; perhaps TRBD1 as D (6 bases). The CDR3 covers 15 residues. CDR1 is SNHLY and CDR2 is FYNNEI in the germline V gene. V was shortened by 7 bases and J by 2 bases, with 14 bases between the two germline ends. The CDR3 nucleotides are TGTGCCAGCAATTGGGGACATCAAAACACCGGGGAGCTGTTTTTT. Protein: CASNWGHQNTGELFF.

The chain has TRBV7-6 and TRBJ2-2, with a weak D call TRBD1 (5 bases). This CDR3 has 14 amino acids. CDR1 SGHVS and CDR2 FNYEAQ come from the germline V gene. V lost 1 base and J 4 bases, leaving 7 bases between the germline ends. The CDR3 spells CASSLVGATGELFF. CDR3 DNA sequence: TGTGCCAGCAGCTTAGTTGGGGCCACCGGGGAGCTGTTTTTT.

This clonotype occurred many times. The chain couples TRBV7-2 to TRBJ2-3, with a possible D match to TRBD2 (6 bases). Germline assignment: CDR1 SGHTA and CDR2 FQGNSA. V was clipped by 3 bases and J by 2 bases, with 9 bases between them. CDR3 length: 14 amino acids. CDR3 protein: CASSFGGFTDTQYF. The CDR3 region has the DNA TGTGCCAGCAGCTTCGGGGGTTTCACAGATACGCAGTATTTT.

The DNA for the CDR3 is TGTGCCAGCAGTTTAATACAGTATGGCTACACCTTC. It is translated as CASSLIQYGYTF. V and J are TRBV28 and TRBJ1-2; D is uncertain. The CDR3 runs to 12 residues. CDR1 is MDHEN and CDR2 is SYDVKM in the germline V gene. Trimming shortened V by 2 bases and J by 5 bases, and 6 bases separated the two germline ends.

This rearrangement joins TRBV2 to TRBJ2-7, with 10 bases that match TRBD1. V was pared by 7 bases and J by 6 bases, with 12 bases of the junction left unmatched. This CDR3 is 15 amino acids long. The germline gives CDR1 SNHLY, CDR2 FYNNEI. The CDR3 protein is CASIRTGDRGTEQYF. Here the CDR3 DNA reads TGTGCCAGCATCCGAACCGGGGACAGGGGAACCGAGCAGTACTTC.

The chain couples TRBV20-1 to TRBJ1-2; 9 positions match TRBD1. The V gene end was trimmed by 6 bases and the J gene end by 4 bases; junction bases not matched to a gene: 15. Per germline, CDR1 DFQATT and CDR2 SNEGSKA (reference sequence). The CDR3 is 16 residues long. The CDR3 is CSALDASTGGVYGYTF. DNA for the CDR3: TGCAGTGCCCTAGATGCCTCCACAGGGGGCGTCTATGGCTACACCTTC.

The chain has TRBV11-3 and TRBJ2-2, with TRBD2 identical over 9 bases. The V and J ends lost 3 bases and 6 bases, in that order; junction bases with no gene match: 8. The CDR3 covers 16 residues. The germline V gene has CDR1 SGHNT and CDR2 YENEEA. CDR3 amino acids: CASSFAGASGAGELFF. In nucleotides, the CDR3 is TGTGCCAGCAGCTTCGCGGGTGCTAGCGGGGCCGGGGAGCTGTTTTTT.

The rearrangement links TRBV28 to TRBJ2-3; D is tentatively TRBD1 or TRBD2 (5 bases each). The CDR3 extends over 13 amino acids. Germline V CDR1 and CDR2: MDHEN, SYDVKM. Trimming cost V 6 bases and J 4 bases, with 11 bases left between them. The CDR3 region is CASSGDVSDTQYF. The CDR3 DNA follows: TGTGCCAGCAGCGGGGACGTCTCAGATACGCAGTATTTT.

The rearrangement joins TRBV9 to TRBJ2-2, with a tentative D call TRBD2 (7 bases). The V gene's germline CDR1 is SGDLS and CDR2 YYNGEE. Trimming removed 0 bases at V and 7 bases at J, with 10 bases between. The CDR3 is 14 amino acids. In nucleotides, the CDR3 is TGTGCCAGCAGCGTAGGAGGGGGGGTCGGGGAGCTGTTTTTT. Its translation: CASSVGGGVGELFF.

This clonotype has a handful of counts. The chain recombines TRBV12-3 or TRBV12-4 with TRBJ1-6; D ambiguous. The CDR3 extends over 14 amino acids. V lost 6 bases to trimming and J lost 0 bases, with 6 bases between them. CDR3 bases: TGTGCCAGCAGGGGAAGCTCCTATAATTCACCCCTCCACTTT. As protein: CASRGSSYNSPLHF.

This clonotype has only one observation. The chain recombines TRBV28 with TRBJ1-5; no clear D. Trimming shortened V by 4 bases and J by 6 bases, and 4 bases separated the two germline ends. The CDR3 consists of 11 residues. CDR1 and CDR2 (germline): MDHEN, SYDVKM. CDR3 region: CASSSFQPQHF. CDR3 DNA: TGTGCCAGCAGTTCATTTCAGCCCCAGCATTTT.

The chain couples TRBV7-9 to TRBJ2-5; 7 bases align to TRBD2. The CDR3 runs to 14 residues. Germline CDR1 is SEHNR and CDR2 is FQNEAQ (reference sequence). After removal of 3 bases from V and 3 bases from J, the junction contained 4 bases not matched to a gene. CDR3 sequence: CASSFRTSEETQYF. The DNA of the CDR3 is TGTGCCAGCAGCTTCCGGACTAGTGAAGAGACCCAGTACTTC.

V and J are TRBV29-1 and TRBJ1-1; D is uncertain. Germline CDR1 is SQVTM and CDR2 is ANQGSEA. Deletions cut 7 bases from V and 3 bases from J, with 9 bases between. The CDR3 has 11 residues. The CDR3: CSAAWDTEAFF. The CDR3 DNA is TGCAGCGCTGCATGGGACACTGAAGCTTTCTTT.

This clonotype was seen ten or more times. V gene TRBV7-8 combines with J gene TRBJ2-7; 11 bases line up with TRBD2. The CDR3 sequence is 15 residues long. Germline loops: CDR1 SGHVS, CDR2 FQNEAQ. Trimming removed 5 bases from V and 6 bases from J; junction bases left unmatched: 9. CDR3 sequence (DNA): TGTGCCAGCAGCCCTCTAGCGGGAGGAGCGGGCGAGCAGTACGTC. This encodes CASSPLAGGAGEQYV.

Written as DNA, the CDR3 is TGTGCCAGCAGCTTGAGACCCGCAGGCATGAACACTGAAGCTTTCTTT. It is translated as CASSLRPAGMNTEAFF. This rearrangement joins TRBV5-4 to TRBJ1-1; D uncertain. V lost 1 base to trimming and J lost 0 bases, with 13 bases between them. Germline V lookup: CDR1 SGHNT, CDR2 YYREEE (reference sequence). The CDR3 length is 16 residues.

This clonotype was seen at least ten times. The chain is built from TRBV7-3 and TRBJ1-2; a weak D match, TRBD1 (5 bases). From germline, CDR1 is SGHTA and CDR2 FQGTGA. The V end was cut by 5 bases, the J end by 7 bases, with 14 bases between. The CDR3 is made up of 13 amino acids. The CDR3 DNA is TGTGCCAGCAGCCCGACTCCAGGGTCTGGCTACACCTTC. This sequence encodes CASSPTPGSGYTF.

This sequence joins TRBV2 and TRBJ2-2; 12 bases agree with TRBD2. This CDR3 spans 15 amino acids. CDR1 and CDR2 (germline): SNHLY, FYNNEI. After removal of 6 bases from V and 6 bases from J, the junction contained 5 bases not matched to a gene. The CDR3 coding sequence is TGTGCCAGCAGCGAGACTAGCGGGGGAGCCGGGGAGCTGTTTTTT. Translated, it gives CASSETSGGAGELFF.

A few counts support this clonotype. The chain recombines TRBV15 with TRBJ2-7; TRBD2 might be the D (7 bases). The V and J ends lost 1 base and 2 bases respectively, with 12 bases between them. Germline-derived CDR1 and CDR2 are LNHNV and YYDKDF (reference sequence). CDR3 size: 15 residues. Written as DNA, the CDR3 is TGTGCCACCAGCAGAGCGGCGGGGGCGGCCTACGAGCAGTACTTC. As protein: CATSRAAGAAYEQYF.

This clonotype was detected only a few times. The chain recombines TRBV6-9 with TRBJ2-1; D is possibly TRBD1 (6 bases). The CDR3 runs 14 residues. V dropped 5 bases and J dropped 5 bases, with 13 bases sitting between them. Germline-derived CDR1 and CDR2 are MNHGY and SVAAGI. The CDR3 bases are TGTGCCAGCAGTGACCGGGACAACGACAATGAGCAGTTCTTC. Its translation: CASSDRDNDNEQFF.

A word on this clonotype: No conserved phenylalanine or tryptophan is present at the end of the CDR3, so a read error is the likely explanation. This sequence joins TRBV29-1 and TRBJ2-7, with D tentatively TRBD1 or TRBD2 (5 bases each). The CDR3 totals 12 residues. With 6 bases removed from V and 1 base from J, the gap between germline ends came to 10 bases. The germline gives CDR1 SQVTM, CDR2 ANQGSEA. The CDR3 DNA sequence: TGCAGCGTCGCCTGGGGGTCCTACGAGCAGTACCTC. This sequence encodes CSVAWGSYEQYL.

This clonotype has just a few counts. The chain uses TRBV18 and TRBJ2-7; 10 nucleotides line up with TRBD1. V trimming: 2 bases; J trimming: 6 bases; junction bases outside the gene matches: 10. The length of the CDR3 is 16 residues. CDR1 KGHSH and CDR2 LQKENI come from the germline V gene. CDR3 sequence (DNA): TGTGCCAGCTCACCATCGACAGGGGGCCCTCTCTCCGAGCAGTACTTC. Residues: CASSPSTGGPLSEQYF. The full variable domain, rest sourced from reference TRBV18 and TRBJ2-7, is NAGVMQNPRHLVRRRGQEARLRCSPMKGHSHVYWYRQLPEEGLKFMVYLQKENIIDESGMPKERFSAEFPKEGPSILRIQQVVRGDSAAYFCASSPSTGGPLSEQYFGPGTRLTVT.

The rearrangement links TRBV7-9 to TRBJ2-1; the match to TRBD2 covers 9 bases. Germline CDR1 is SEHNR and CDR2 is FQNEAQ (reference sequence). V shed 2 bases and J 6 bases; nucleotides not matched to a gene: 8. This CDR3 is built from 16 residues. The CDR3 loop is CASSLHGGGGSNEQFF. The CDR3 DNA reads as TGTGCCAGCAGCTTACATGGCGGGGGGGGGAGCAATGAGCAGTTCTTC.

The V call is TRBV19, the J call TRBJ2-1; 7 bases are shared with TRBD1. CDR1 and CDR2 (germline): LNHDA, SQIVND (reference sequence). The CDR3 has 14 residues. Trimming took 5 bases from V and 6 from J; bases not matched to a gene: 7. CDR3 sequence reads: CASSVNRGGNEQFF. The CDR3 bases are TGTGCCAGTAGTGTAAACAGGGGTGGCAATGAGCAGTTCTTC. Combining the CDR3 with reference TRBV19 and TRBJ2-1 gives the whole variable domain DGGITQSPKYLFRKEGQNVTLSCEQNLNHDAMYWYRQDPGQGLRLIYYSQIVNDFQKGDIAEGYSVSREKKESFPLTVTSAQKNPTAFYLCASSVNRGGNEQFFGPGTRLTVL.

The chain employs TRBV7-2 and TRBJ1-2; D may be TRBD1 (6 bases). Per the germline V gene, CDR1 is SGHTA and CDR2 is FQGNSA. This CDR3 spans 13 amino acids. V was clipped by 5 bases and J by 8 bases, with 15 bases between them. CDR3 nucleotide sequence: TGTGCCAGCAGCCTAAAGGCGGGGGGCGGCTACACCTTC. Translated: CASSLKAGGGYTF.

This clonotype was detected a few times. This CDR3 reads CASSPGLAGVGTQYF. The CDR3 DNA sequence: TGTGCCAGCAGCCCTGGACTAGCGGGAGTAGGTACGCAGTATTTT. The chain uses TRBV7-2 and TRBJ2-3; 13 positions agree with TRBD2. There are 15 residues in the CDR3. Germline loops: CDR1 SGHTA, CDR2 FQGNSA. After removal of 5 bases from V and 8 bases from J, the junction contained 7 bases not matched to a gene.

This chain links TRBV20-1 with TRBJ2-1, with D possibly matching TRBD1 (6 bases). The CDR3 sequence is 15 residues long. V was shortened by 6 bases and J by 0 bases, with 15 bases between the two germline ends. Germline V CDR1 and CDR2: DFQATT, SNEGSKA (reference sequence). The CDR3 DNA is TGCAGTGCCCGAAGGGGGTCTAGCTCCTACAATGAGCAGTTCTTC. It translates to CSARRGSSSYNEQFF.

This clonotype came up a few times. This chain links TRBV5-1 with TRBJ2-1; D gene ambiguous. This CDR3 comprises 14 residues. V lost 0 bases, J lost 8 bases, and 12 bases lay in between. Germline V gene data show CDR1 as SGHRS and CDR2 as YFSETQ. DNA for the CDR3: TGCGCCAGCAGCTTGGGGCCGGCCACCGATGAGCAGTTCTTC. The encoded protein is CASSLGPATDEQFF.